A selection of T cell receptor beta chains follows, all from one sample in a study of T cells in Graves' hyperthyroidism and ophthalmopathy. A single record per CDR3 protein comes from TCRdb applying MiXCR to the multiplex PCR reads. Here the sample spans hundreds of thousands of distinct CDR3 sequences, more than 30% being singletons. The sequenced material came from blood. Every receptor here comes from a man between 18 and 35 years old with Graves' hyperthyroidism. CDR3s include the opening cysteine and the closing phenylalanine or tryptophan. D genes are given only for firm matches. Where a row states a size, it is once, few, many or the class of an expanded clone; other rows omit it.

cdr3_nt: TGTGCCAGCAGCGGATCGGACAGGGGGCATGAGACCCAGTACTTC; cdr3_aa: CASSGSDRGHETQYF; d_call: TRBD1; clone_size: NA; j_call: TRBJ2-5; v_call: TRBV5-8
cdr3_nt: TGTGCCACCAGCAGCTTAGCAGGGCTGCTTGCGCCCCAGCATTTT; cdr3_aa: CATSSLAGLLAPQHF; d_call: NA; clone_size: NA; j_call: TRBJ1-5; v_call: TRBV15
cdr3_nt: TGCAGCGTTGTGTCCCCTGGGGCCAACGTCCTGACTTTC; cdr3_aa: CSVVSPGANVLTF; d_call: NA; clone_size: NA; j_call: TRBJ2-6; v_call: TRBV29-1
cdr3_nt: TGCGCCAGCAGCCAAAATTCATGGACTGAAGCTTTCTTT; cdr3_aa: CASSQNSWTEAFF; d_call: NA; clone_size: NA; j_call: TRBJ1-1; v_call: TRBV5-1
cdr3_nt: TGTGCCATCACGGCTAGCGGGCGAGAGACCCAGTACTTC; cdr3_aa: CAITASGRETQYF; d_call: TRBD2; clone_size: NA; j_call: TRBJ2-5; v_call: TRBV10-3
cdr3_nt: TGTGCCAGTGGAGCTTCTGAAGCTTTCTTT; cdr3_aa: CASGASEAFF; d_call: NA; clone_size: NA; j_call: TRBJ1-1; v_call: TRBV6-1
cdr3_nt: TGTGCCAGCACCAACACAATGAGGGGTCCGAACACCGGGGAGCTGTTTTTT; cdr3_aa: CASTNTMRGPNTGELFF; d_call: NA; clone_size: NA; j_call: TRBJ2-2; v_call: TRBV11-3
cdr3_nt: TGCAGCGTTGGCGGGGCAGGGGCCTCCTACGAGCAGTACTTC; cdr3_aa: CSVGGAGASYEQYF; d_call: NA; clone_size: NA; j_call: TRBJ2-7; v_call: TRBV29-1
cdr3_nt: TGTGCCAGCATTGTTGGGGTGGGTTCACCCCTCCACTTT; cdr3_aa: CASIVGVGSPLHF; d_call: NA; clone_size: NA; j_call: TRBJ1-6; v_call: TRBV6-6
cdr3_nt: TGTGCCAGCAGTACGGGACAGAGATTCAATCAGCCCCAGCATTTT; cdr3_aa: CASSTGQRFNQPQHF; d_call: TRBD1; clone_size: NA; j_call: TRBJ1-5; v_call: TRBV7-9
cdr3_nt: TGCGCCAGCAGCCAACCGCCGGGACAGATCTACGAGCAGTACTTC; cdr3_aa: CASSQPPGQIYEQYF; d_call: TRBD1; clone_size: NA; j_call: TRBJ2-7; v_call: TRBV5-1
cdr3_nt: TGTGCCAGCAGCCCACCGGGACTACACCTTGGCGAGCAGTACTTC; cdr3_aa: CASSPPGLHLGEQYF; d_call: TRBD2; clone_size: NA; j_call: TRBJ2-7; v_call: TRBV7-2
cdr3_nt: TGCGCCAGCAGCTTGGCCGGGGGCGGCTTGGAAAAACTGGTTTTT; cdr3_aa: CASSLAGGGLEKLVF; d_call: NA; clone_size: NA; j_call: TRBJ1-4; v_call: TRBV5-1
cdr3_nt: TGTGCCAGCAGTGACGTGACAGGGATCGGGAATCAGCCCCAGCATTTT; cdr3_aa: CASSDVTGIGNQPQHF; d_call: TRBD1; clone_size: NA; j_call: TRBJ1-5; v_call: TRBV2
cdr3_nt: TGTGCCACACAGGCTTATGGTGAAGCTTCCTTT; cdr3_aa: CATQAYGEASF; d_call: NA; clone_size: NA; j_call: TRBJ1-1; v_call: TRBV7-9
cdr3_nt: TGTGCCAGCAGCTCACCGGACAGGGGAGACTATGGCTACACCTTC; cdr3_aa: CASSSPDRGDYGYTF; d_call: TRBD1; clone_size: many; j_call: TRBJ1-2; v_call: TRBV7-3
cdr3_nt: TGTGCCAGCAGCTTAGGAGGGCAGGGGGTCGTTGAAGCTTTCTTT; cdr3_aa: CASSLGGQGVVEAFF; d_call: TRBD1; clone_size: few; j_call: TRBJ1-1; v_call: TRBV2
cdr3_nt: TGTGCCACCAGTGATTGGGGCCTGGAGACCCAGTACTTC; cdr3_aa: CATSDWGLETQYF; d_call: NA; clone_size: NA; j_call: TRBJ2-5; v_call: TRBV24-1
cdr3_nt: TGTGCCAGCAGCTACAGATCTGAAGCTTTCTTT; cdr3_aa: CASSYRSEAFF; d_call: NA; clone_size: many; j_call: TRBJ1-1; v_call: TRBV5-6
cdr3_nt: TGTGCCAGTAGAAGGGACAACTCTGAAAAACTGTTTTTT; cdr3_aa: CASRRDNSEKLFF; d_call: NA; clone_size: many; j_call: TRBJ1-4; v_call: TRBV19
cdr3_nt: TGCAGCGTTGAGAAAAGCGGCCAAGAGACCCAGTACTTC; cdr3_aa: CSVEKSGQETQYF; d_call: NA; clone_size: many; j_call: TRBJ2-5; v_call: TRBV29-1
cdr3_nt: TGTGCCAGTAGGAAGGGGCTGAACACTGAAGCTTTCTTT; cdr3_aa: CASRKGLNTEAFF; d_call: NA; clone_size: many; j_call: TRBJ1-1; v_call: TRBV19
cdr3_nt: TGCAGTGCTAGAGACTCCGATGATAACACTGAAGCTTTCTTT; cdr3_aa: CSARDSDDNTEAFF; d_call: NA; clone_size: many; j_call: TRBJ1-1; v_call: TRBV20-1
cdr3_nt: TGTGCCAGCAGCGTAGAGGGGGCGTGGGGCACTGAAGCTTTCTTT; cdr3_aa: CASSVEGAWGTEAFF; d_call: TRBD1; clone_size: many; j_call: TRBJ1-1; v_call: TRBV9